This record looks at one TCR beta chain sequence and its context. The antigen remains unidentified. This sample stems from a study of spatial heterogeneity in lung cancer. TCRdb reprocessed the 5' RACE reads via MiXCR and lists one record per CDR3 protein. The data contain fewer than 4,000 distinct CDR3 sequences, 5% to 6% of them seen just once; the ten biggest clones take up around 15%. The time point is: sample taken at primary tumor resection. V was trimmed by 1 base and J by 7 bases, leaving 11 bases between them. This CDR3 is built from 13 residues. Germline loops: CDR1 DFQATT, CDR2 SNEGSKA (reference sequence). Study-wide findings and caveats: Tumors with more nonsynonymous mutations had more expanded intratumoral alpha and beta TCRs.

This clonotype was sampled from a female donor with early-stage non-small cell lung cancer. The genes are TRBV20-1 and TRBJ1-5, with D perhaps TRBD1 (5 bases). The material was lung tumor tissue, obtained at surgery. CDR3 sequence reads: CSARGGAQQPQHF. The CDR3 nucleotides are TGCAGTGCTAGAGGAGGGGCACAACAGCCCCAGCATTTT.